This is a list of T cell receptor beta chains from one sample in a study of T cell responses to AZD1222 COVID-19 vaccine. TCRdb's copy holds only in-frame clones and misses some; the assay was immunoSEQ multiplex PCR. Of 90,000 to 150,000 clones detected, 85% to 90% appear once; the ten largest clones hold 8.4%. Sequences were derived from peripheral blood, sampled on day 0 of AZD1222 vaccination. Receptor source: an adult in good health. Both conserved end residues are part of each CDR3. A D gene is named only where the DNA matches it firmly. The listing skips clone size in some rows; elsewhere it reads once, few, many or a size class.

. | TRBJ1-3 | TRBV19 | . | TGTGCCAGTAGTAAGGAGACAGTCCCTGGAAACACCATATATTTT | CASSKETVPGNTIYF
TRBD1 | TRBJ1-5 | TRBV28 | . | TGTGCCGGGGGACAGGGGAATCAGCCCCAGCATTTT | CAGGQGNQPQHF
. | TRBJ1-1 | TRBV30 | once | TGTGCCTGGAGTGGACGGATGAACACTGAAGCTTTCTTT | CAWSGRMNTEAFF
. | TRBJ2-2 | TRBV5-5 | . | TGTGCCAGCAGCTCAATAATGGCGACAGGCCTTGGGACCGGGGAGCTGTTTTTT | CASSSIMATGLGTGELFF
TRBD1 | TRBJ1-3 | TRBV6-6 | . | TGTGCCAGCAGAACGGGGACAGGGGAGATTGGAAACACCATATATTTT | CASRTGTGEIGNTIYF
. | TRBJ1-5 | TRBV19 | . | TGTGCCAGTAGTAACCTCCAGGGGAGAGTTCAGCCCCAGCATTTT | CASSNLQGRVQPQHF
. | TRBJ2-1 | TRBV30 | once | TGTGCCTGGAAGCAGGTGAGAGGGGAAAAATACAATGAGCAGTTCTTC | CAWKQVRGEKYNEQFF
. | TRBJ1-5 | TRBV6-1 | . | TGTGCCAGCAGTGAAAGTTTCCGGTTCAATCAGCCCCAGCATTTT | CASSESFRFNQPQHF
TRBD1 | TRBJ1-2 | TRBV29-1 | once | TGCAGCGTTGAAAAAGGGGGCTTTGGATATGGCTACACCTTC | CSVEKGGFGYGYTF
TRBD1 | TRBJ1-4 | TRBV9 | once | TGTGCCAGCAGCCGGGACAGGGGTGAAAAACTGTTTTTT | CASSRDRGEKLFF
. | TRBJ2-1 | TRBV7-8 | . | TGTGCCAGCAGCTTACTAAGGGCAGGATCGATCTACAATGAGCAGTTCTTC | CASSLLRAGSIYNEQFF
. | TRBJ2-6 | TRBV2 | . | TGTGCCAGCTTTAGGCCTGCTGGGGCCAACGTCCTGACTTTC | CASFRPAGANVLTF
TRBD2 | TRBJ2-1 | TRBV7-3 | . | TGTGCCAGCACTCCACGAGGGACTAGCGGGATCGATGAGCAGTTCTTC | CASTPRGTSGIDEQFF
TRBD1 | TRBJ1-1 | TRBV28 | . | TGTGCCAGCACCACAGGGGTACCTTTTGAAGCTTTCTTT | CASTTGVPFEAFF
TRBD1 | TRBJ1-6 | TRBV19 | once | TGTGCCAGTAGTACCGGACAGGGAAATTCACCCCTCCACTTT | CASSTGQGNSPLHF
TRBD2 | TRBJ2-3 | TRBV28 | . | TGTGCCATAAAGGGACTAGCGGGAGCAAAAATGCCTTCCGCGGACACAGATACGCAGTATTTT | CAIKGLAGAKMPSADTDTQYF
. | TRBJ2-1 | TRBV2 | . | TGTGCCAGCAGTCCTCCATTCTGGAATAAAACTCGGGACCCGTCCTACAATGAGCAGTTCTTC | CASSPPFWNKTRDPSYNEQFF
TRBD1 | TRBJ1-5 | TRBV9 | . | TGTGCCAGCAGCGCGACGGGACAGGGTGGGCAGCCCCAGCATTTT | CASSATGQGGQPQHF
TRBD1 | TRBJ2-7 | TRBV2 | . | TGTGCCAGCGAGGGGGCTTACGAGCAGTACTTC | CASEGAYEQYF
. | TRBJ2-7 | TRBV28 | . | TGTGCCAGCAGTTTGGGTAGATTGGAGCAGTACTTC | CASSLGRLEQYF
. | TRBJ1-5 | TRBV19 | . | TGTGCCAGTAGTAAAGGAACCGGAAGCAATCAGCCCCAGCATTTT | CASSKGTGSNQPQHF
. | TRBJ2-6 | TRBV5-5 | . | TGTGCCAGCTCCAGGGCCGTAGCCTCTGGGGCCAACGTCCTGACTTTC | CASSRAVASGANVLTF
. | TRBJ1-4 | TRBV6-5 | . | TGTGCCAGCAGGGACTCACCAGATGAAAAACTGTTTTTT | CASRDSPDEKLFF
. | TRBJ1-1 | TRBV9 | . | TGTGCCAGCAGCCCCAGCAGTATGAACACTGAAGCTTTCTTT | CASSPSSMNTEAFF
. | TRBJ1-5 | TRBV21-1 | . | TGTGCCAGACCCGGGACATGGTCAAGGCCCCAGCATTTT | CARPGTWSRPQHF
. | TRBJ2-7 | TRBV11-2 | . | TGTGCCAGCAGCTTACCGGGAATCTCCTACGAGCAGTACTTC | CASSLPGISYEQYF
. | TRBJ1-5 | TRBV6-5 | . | TGTGCCAGCAGGCCCCAGGGCGCCGGGCAGCCCCAGCATTTT | CASRPQGAGQPQHF
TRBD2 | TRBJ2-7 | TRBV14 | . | TGTGCCAGTGGGCGAGGGACTAGCGGGAGTGGGTTCTACGAGCAGTACTTC | CASGRGTSGSGFYEQYF
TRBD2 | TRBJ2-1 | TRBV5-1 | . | TGCGCCAGCAGCGCCGGGACTAGTGATTTCGATGAGCAGTTCTTC | CASSAGTSDFDEQFF
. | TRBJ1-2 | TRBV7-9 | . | TGTGCCAGCAGCAGCGGACGGACTTATGGCTACACCTTC | CASSSGRTYGYTF
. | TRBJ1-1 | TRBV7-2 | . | TGTGCCAGCAGCTTACGACGGGGGAACACTGAAGCTTTCTTT | CASSLRRGNTEAFF
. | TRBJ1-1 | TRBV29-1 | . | TGCAGCGTTGGCCCCGGATGGGGGATGAACACTGAAGCTTTCTTT | CSVGPGWGMNTEAFF
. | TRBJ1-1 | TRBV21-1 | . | TGTGCCAGCAGCTGGACAGGGGATCGAGCTTTCTTT | CASSWTGDRAFF
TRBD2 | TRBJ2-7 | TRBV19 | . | TGTGCCAGCACCCGACTAGCGGGAGGTACTGAGCAGTACTTC | CASTRLAGGTEQYF
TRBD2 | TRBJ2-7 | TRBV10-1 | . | TGCGCCAGCAGTGTCTCAGAAACTAGCGGGAGCGACGAGCAGTACTTC | CASSVSETSGSDEQYF
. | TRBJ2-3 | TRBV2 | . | TGTGCCAGCAGTGAAAAGCGGGCAACAGATACGCAGTATTTT | CASSEKRATDTQYF
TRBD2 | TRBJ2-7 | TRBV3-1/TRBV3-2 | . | TGTGCCAGCAGCCAAGCCCTAGCGGGAGGGCCCCTCGAGCAGTACTTC | CASSQALAGGPLEQYF
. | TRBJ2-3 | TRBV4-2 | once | TGTGCCAGCAGCCACGATAAATTAGCCACAGATACGCAGTATTTT | CASSHDKLATDTQYF
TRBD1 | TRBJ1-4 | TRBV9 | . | TGTGCCAGCAGCGTACAGGGGGCTAATGAAAAACTGTTTTTT | CASSVQGANEKLFF
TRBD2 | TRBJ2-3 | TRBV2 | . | TGTGCCAGCTCCCCCCCGGGAGGGTCTGGAGATACGCAGTATTTT | CASSPPGGSGDTQYF
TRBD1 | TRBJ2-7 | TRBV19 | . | TGTGCCAGTAGAAAGACCGGACAGGGAGACCACGAGCAGTACTTC | CASRKTGQGDHEQYF
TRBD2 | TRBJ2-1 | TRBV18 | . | TGTGCCAGCTCACCACTCGCTAGCGGGAGTGACAATGAGCAGTTCTTC | CASSPLASGSDNEQFF
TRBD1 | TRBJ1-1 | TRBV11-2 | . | TGTGCCAGCAGCGCCGACAGGGCTGGTGAAGCTTTCTTT | CASSADRAGEAFF
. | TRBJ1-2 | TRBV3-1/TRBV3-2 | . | TGTGCCAGCAGCGTAAGGGACCCCTTCTATGGCTACACCTTC | CASSVRDPFYGYTF
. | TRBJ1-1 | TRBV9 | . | TGTGCCAGCAGCGTAGTGTGGGGGCTGAACACTGAAGCTTTCTTT | CASSVVWGLNTEAFF
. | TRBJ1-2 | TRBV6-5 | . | TGTGCCAGCAGTACAGGTCCTGAGGGGTATGGCTACACCTTC | CASSTGPEGYGYTF